This T cell receptor beta chain derives from a study of regulatory T cells in long-lasting Graves disease. Across the whole study: Those with persistent Graves' disease had received antithyroid drugs for over 5 years with positive TSH receptor antibodies. Study outcomes and limitations: Persistent Graves' patients showed reduced TCR diversity versus newly diagnosed patients.

CDR3 length: 14 amino acids. The germline gives CDR1 KGHDR, CDR2 SFDVKD. V was pared by 7 bases and J by 3 bases, with 6 bases of the junction left unmatched. Sequencing libraries for TCR beta were prepared with iRepertoire HTBI primers and Arm-PCR of CDR3 regions. TCRdb recomputed calls from the multiplex PCR reads with MiXCR, one row per CDR3 protein. The profile shows hundreds of thousands of distinct CDR3 sequences, roughly 23% of them singletons. Stated time point: persistent/refractory GD, antithyroid drugs over 5 years with positive TRAb. From PBMCs, RNA was extracted and then used to make the TCR library. This clonotype was detected a few times. The target antigen is unknown.

The chain combines TRBV24-1 with TRBJ2-7; 9 bases are shared with TRBD2. This receptor was identified in a female donor with Graves disease. Sequences were derived from peripheral blood mononuclear cells (PBMCs), sampled when the disease was refractory, from a patient treated with antithyroid drugs. This chain's CDR3 is CATRAVAGDYEQYF. For the CDR3, the DNA is TGTGCCACCAGGGCAGTAGCGGGGGACTACGAGCAGTACTTC.